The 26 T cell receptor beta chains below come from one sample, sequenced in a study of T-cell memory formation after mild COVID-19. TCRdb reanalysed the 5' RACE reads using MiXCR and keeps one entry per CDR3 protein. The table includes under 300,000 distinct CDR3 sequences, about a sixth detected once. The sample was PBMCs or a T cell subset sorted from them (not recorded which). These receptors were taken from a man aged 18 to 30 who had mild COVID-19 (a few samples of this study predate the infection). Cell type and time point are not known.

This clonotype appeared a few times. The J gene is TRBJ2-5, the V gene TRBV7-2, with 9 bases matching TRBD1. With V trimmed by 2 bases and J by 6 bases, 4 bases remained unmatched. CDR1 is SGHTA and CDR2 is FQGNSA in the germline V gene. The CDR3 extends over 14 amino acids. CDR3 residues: CASSLTGGAKTQYF. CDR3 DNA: TGTGCCAGCAGCTTAACAGGGGGCGCGAAGACCCAGTACTTC.

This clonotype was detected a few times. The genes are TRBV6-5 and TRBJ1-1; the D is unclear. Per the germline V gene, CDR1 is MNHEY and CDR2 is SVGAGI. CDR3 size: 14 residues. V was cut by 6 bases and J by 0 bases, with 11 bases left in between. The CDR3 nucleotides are TGTGCCAGCAGGGCCCGAGTTCTGAACACTGAAGCTTTCTTT. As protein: CASRARVLNTEAFF.

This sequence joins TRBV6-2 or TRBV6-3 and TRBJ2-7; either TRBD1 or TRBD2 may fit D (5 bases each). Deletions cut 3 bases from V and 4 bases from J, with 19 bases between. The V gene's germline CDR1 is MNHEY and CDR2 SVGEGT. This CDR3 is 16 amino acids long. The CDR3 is CASSYGTLGPLYEQYV. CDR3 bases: TGTGCCAGCAGTTATGGGACCCTCGGCCCCTTATACGAGCAGTACGTC.

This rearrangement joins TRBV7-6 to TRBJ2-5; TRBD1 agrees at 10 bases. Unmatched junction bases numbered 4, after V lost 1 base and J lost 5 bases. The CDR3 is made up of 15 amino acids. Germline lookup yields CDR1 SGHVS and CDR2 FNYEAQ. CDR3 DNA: TGTGCCAGCAGCTTAGTGGGACAGGGGTTGGAGACCCAGTACTTC. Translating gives CASSLVGQGLETQYF.

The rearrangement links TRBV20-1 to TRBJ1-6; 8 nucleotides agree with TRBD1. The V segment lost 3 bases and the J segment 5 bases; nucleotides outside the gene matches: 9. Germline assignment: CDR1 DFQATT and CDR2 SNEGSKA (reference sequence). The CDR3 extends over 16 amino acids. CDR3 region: CSARDEGRGHNSPLHF. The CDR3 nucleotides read TGCAGTGCTAGGGACGAAGGCAGGGGGCATAATTCACCCCTCCACTTT.

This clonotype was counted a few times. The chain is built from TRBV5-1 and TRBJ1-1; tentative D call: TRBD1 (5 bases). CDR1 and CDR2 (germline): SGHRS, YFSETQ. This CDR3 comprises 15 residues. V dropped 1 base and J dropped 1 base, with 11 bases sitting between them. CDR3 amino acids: CASSLLEQANTEAFF. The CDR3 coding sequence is TGCGCCAGCAGCTTGCTGGAACAGGCGAACACTGAAGCTTTCTTT.

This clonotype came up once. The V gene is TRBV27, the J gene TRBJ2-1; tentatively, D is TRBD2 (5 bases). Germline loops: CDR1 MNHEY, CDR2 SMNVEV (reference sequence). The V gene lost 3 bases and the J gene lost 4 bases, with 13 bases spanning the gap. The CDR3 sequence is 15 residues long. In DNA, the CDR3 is TGTGCCAGCAGTTTCCAGCGGAGACTTTACAATGAGCAGTTCTTC. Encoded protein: CASSFQRRLYNEQFF.

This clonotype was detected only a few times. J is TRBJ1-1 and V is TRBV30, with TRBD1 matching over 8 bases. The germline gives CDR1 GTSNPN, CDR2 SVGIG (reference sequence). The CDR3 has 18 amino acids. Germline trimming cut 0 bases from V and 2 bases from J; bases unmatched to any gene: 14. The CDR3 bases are TGTGCCTGGAGTGTACGGATAGAGTGGGGACAGGAAAACACTGAAGCTTTCTTT. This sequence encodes CAWSVRIEWGQENTEAFF.

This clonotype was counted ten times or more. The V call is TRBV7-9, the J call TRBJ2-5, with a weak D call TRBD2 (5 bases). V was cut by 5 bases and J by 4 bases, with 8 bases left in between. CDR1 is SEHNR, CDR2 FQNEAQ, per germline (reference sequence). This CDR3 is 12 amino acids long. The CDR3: CASSGEGETQYF. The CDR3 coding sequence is TGTGCCAGCAGCGGCGAGGGAGAGACCCAGTACTTC.

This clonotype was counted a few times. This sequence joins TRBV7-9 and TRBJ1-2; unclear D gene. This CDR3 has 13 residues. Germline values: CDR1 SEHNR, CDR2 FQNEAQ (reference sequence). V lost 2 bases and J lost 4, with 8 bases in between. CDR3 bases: TGTGCCAGCAGCTTACAGTGGGCCTATGGCTACACCTTC. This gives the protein CASSLQWAYGYTF. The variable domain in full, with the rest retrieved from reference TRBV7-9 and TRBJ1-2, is DTGVSQNPRHKITKRGQNVTFRCDPISEHNRLYWYRQTLGQGPEFLTYFQNEAQLEKSRLLSDRFSAERPKGSFSTLEIQRTEQGDSAMYLCASSLQWAYGYTFGSGTRLTVV.

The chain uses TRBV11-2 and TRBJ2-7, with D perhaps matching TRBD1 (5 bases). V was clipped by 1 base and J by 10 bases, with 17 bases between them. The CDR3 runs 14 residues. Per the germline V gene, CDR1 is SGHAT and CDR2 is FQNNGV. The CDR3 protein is CASSLVPTLGPQYF. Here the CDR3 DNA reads TGTGCCAGCAGCTTAGTCCCAACGTTGGGGCCCCAGTACTTC. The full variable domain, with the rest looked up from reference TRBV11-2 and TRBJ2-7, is EAGVAQSPRYKIIEKRQSVAFWCNPISGHATLYWYQQILGQGPKLLIQFQNNGVVDDSQLPKDRFSAERLKGVDSTLKIQPAKLEDSAVYLCASSLVPTLGPQYFGPGTRLTVT.

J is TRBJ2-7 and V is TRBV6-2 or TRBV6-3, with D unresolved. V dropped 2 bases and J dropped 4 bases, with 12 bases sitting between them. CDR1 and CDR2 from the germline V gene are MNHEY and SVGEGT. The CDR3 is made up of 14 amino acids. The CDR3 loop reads CASSYNGPGYEQYV. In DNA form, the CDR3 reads TGTGCCAGCAGTTACAACGGACCCGGGTACGAGCAGTACGTC.

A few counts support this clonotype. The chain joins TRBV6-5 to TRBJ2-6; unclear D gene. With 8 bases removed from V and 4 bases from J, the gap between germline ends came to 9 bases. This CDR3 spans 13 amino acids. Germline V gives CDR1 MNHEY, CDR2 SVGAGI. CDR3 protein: CASFQSGANVLTF. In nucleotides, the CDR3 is TGTGCCAGCTTCCAGTCCGGGGCCAACGTCCTGACTTTC.

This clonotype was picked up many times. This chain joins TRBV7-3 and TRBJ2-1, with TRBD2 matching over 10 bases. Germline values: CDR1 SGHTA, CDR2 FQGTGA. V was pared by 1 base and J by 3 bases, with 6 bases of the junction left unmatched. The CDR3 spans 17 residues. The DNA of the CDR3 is TGTGCCAGCAGCTTAAGCCCCATAGCGGGGGGCTACAATGAGCAGTTCTTC. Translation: CASSLSPIAGGYNEQFF.

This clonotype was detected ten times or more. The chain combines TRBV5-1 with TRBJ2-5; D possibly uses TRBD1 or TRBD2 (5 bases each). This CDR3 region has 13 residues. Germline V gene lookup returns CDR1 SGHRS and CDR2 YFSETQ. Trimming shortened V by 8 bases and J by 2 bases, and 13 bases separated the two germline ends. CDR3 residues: CASRGEGQETQYF. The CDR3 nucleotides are TGCGCCAGTCGGGGTGAGGGGCAAGAGACCCAGTACTTC. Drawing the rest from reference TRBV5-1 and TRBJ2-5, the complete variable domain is KAGVTQTPRYLIKTRGQQVTLSCSPISGHRSVSWYQQTPGQGLQFLFEYFSETQRNKGNFPGRFSGRQFSNSRSEMNVSTLELGDSALYLCASRGEGQETQYFGPGTRLLVL.

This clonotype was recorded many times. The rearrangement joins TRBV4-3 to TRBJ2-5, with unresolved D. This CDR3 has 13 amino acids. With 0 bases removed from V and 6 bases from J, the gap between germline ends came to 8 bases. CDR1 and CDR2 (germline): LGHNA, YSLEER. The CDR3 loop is CASSQEVFQTQYF. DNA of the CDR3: TGCGCCAGCAGCCAAGAGGTATTCCAGACCCAGTACTTC.

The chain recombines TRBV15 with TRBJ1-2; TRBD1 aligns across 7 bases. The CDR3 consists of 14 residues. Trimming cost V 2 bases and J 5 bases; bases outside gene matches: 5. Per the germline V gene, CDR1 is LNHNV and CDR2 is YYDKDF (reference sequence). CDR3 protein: CATSRRGQKYGYTF. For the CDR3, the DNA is TGTGCCACCAGCAGACGGGGACAGAAGTATGGCTACACCTTC.

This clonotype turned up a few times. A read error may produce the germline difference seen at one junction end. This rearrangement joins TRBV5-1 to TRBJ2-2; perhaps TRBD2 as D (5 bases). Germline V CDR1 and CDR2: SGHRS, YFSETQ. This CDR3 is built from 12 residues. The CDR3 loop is CASSLAGTGELF. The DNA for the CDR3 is TGCGCCAGCAGCTTGGCGGGTACCGGGGAGCTGTTT.

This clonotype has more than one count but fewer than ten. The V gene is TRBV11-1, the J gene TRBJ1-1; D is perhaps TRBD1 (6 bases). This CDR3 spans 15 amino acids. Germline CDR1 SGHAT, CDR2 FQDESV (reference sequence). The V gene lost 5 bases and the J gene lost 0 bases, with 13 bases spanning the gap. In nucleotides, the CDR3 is TGTGCCAGCAGCGTCTCACAGGGCATGAACACTGAAGCTTTCTTT. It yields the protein CASSVSQGMNTEAFF.

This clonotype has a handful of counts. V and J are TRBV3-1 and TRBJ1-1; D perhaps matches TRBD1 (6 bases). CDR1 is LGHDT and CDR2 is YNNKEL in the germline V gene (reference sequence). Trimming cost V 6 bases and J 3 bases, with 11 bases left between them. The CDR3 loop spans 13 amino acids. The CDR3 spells CASRAGAYTEAFF. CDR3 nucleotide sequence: TGTGCCAGCAGGGCGGGGGCGTACACTGAAGCTTTCTTT.

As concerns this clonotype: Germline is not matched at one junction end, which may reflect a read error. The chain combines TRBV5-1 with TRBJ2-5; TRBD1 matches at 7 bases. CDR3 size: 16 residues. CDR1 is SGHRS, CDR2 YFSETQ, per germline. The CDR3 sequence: CASSAEDRLSQGTQYF. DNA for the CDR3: TGCGCCAGCAGCGCGGAGGACAGGTTATCTCAAGGGACCCAGTACTTC.

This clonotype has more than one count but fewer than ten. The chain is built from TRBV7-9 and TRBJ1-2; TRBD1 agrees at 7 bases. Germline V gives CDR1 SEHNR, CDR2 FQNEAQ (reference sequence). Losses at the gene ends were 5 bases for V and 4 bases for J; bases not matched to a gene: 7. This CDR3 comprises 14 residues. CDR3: CASSRQQGSYGYTF. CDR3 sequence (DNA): TGTGCCAGCAGCCGCCAACAGGGGAGCTATGGCTACACCTTC.

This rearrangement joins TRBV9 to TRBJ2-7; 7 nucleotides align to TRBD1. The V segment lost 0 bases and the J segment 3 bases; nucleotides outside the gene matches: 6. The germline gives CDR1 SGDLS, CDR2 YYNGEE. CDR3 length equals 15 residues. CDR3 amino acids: CASSVEGQSNYEQYF. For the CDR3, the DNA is TGTGCCAGCAGCGTAGAGGGACAGTCGAACTACGAGCAGTACTTC.

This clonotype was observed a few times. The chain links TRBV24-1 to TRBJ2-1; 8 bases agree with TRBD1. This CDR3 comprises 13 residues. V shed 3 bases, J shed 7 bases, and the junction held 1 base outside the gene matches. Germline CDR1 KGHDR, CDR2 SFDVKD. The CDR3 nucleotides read TGTGCCACCAGTGATACAGGGGGAAATGAGCAGTTCTTC. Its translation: CATSDTGGNEQFF.

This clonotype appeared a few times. The CDR3 DNA sequence: TGTGCCAGCAGCCCGGGTCCTAGCCCTGGCTACGAGCAGTACTTC. This codes for CASSPGPSPGYEQYF. V gene TRBV7-2 combines with J gene TRBJ2-7, with D possibly matching TRBD2 (5 bases). V was trimmed by 5 bases and J by 3 bases, leaving 17 bases between them. The CDR3 consists of 15 residues. Germline-derived CDR1 and CDR2 are SGHTA and FQGNSA.

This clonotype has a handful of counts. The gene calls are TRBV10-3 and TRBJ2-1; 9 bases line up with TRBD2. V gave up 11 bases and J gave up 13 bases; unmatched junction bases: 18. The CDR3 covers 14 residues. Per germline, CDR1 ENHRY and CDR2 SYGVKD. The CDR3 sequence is CALSSAGGPAPQFF. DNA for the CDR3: TGTGCCCTAAGTTCGGCGGGGGGGCCCGCCCCACAGTTCTTC.